This T cell receptor (beta chain) was retrieved from a study of T cell responses to AZD1222 COVID-19 vaccine. Worth noting for this clone: Its antigen is not known.

Sequencing was performed with immunoSEQ multiplex PCR; in TCRdb, only in-frame clones are kept and a portion is missing. The sample yields approximately 100,000 clones, more than 70% seen once. Whole-study results and caveats: Breadth and depth of Spike-specific TCRs rose after two AZD1222 doses. Spike-wide coverage was observed for vaccine-associated CD4 TCRs, with dominant responses at 160-218 and 743-854.

Germline V gene lookup returns CDR1 MDHEN and CDR2 SYDVKM. CDR3 size: 14 residues. Between the trimmed V and J ends, which lost 5 bases and 1 base, there was a span of 10 bases. The rearrangement links TRBV28 to TRBJ2-3; D ambiguous. The clonotype was recovered from an adult in good health. This sample comprised peripheral blood, obtained on day 0 of AZD1222 vaccination. The CDR3 sequence is CASSPSQGTDTQYF. The CDR3 region has the DNA TGTGCCAGCAGTCCAAGCCAGGGCACAGATACGCAGTATTTT.